The 28 T cell receptor beta chains presented below share a single source sample, sequenced in a study of cytomegalovirus exposure and HLA in healthy donors. PCR amplification relied on 60 Vbeta primers (plus 13 Jbeta primers). The protocol was immunoSEQ multiplex PCR, while the TCRdb copy is restricted to in-frame clones and leaves out a portion. This sample yields 270,000 or so clones, of which about nine tenths are seen a single time; almost 4% belongs to the top ten. Sequencing was performed on PBMCs. These receptors were taken from a man aged 35-49 years in good health and CMV-seropositive.

V and J are TRBV7-9 and TRBJ1-2, with a tentative D call TRBD1 (6 bases). Trimming left V 8 bases short and J 3 bases short, with 10 bases between. Per germline, CDR1 SEHNR and CDR2 FQNEAQ (reference sequence). The CDR3 spans 12 residues. CDR3 coding DNA: TGTGCCAGCTTTGCAGGGGACTATGGCTACACCTTC. Amino acid sequence: CASFAGDYGYTF.

The V and J genes are TRBV6-4 and TRBJ2-3; 16 positions agree with TRBD2. The CDR3 runs 18 residues. The germline gives CDR1 MRHNA, CDR2 SNTAGT. J was trimmed by 1 base and V by 4 bases; bases with no gene match: 5. This chain's CDR3 is CASSVPGTSGRGTDTQYF. The CDR3 nucleotides are TGTGCCAGCAGTGTCCCCGGGACTAGCGGGAGGGGCACAGATACGCAGTATTTT.

This chain links TRBV7-6 with TRBJ2-1, with 7 bases that match TRBD1. CDR1 is SGHVS, CDR2 FNYEAQ, per germline. The CDR3 spans 13 residues. J lost 9 bases, V lost 1 base, and 3 bases had no gene match. CDR3 loop: CASSLVQGIEQFF. The CDR3 nucleotides read TGTGCCAGCAGCTTAGTACAGGGGATTGAGCAGTTCTTC.

V and J are TRBV28 and TRBJ2-3; 7 bases are shared with TRBD2. J gave up 2 bases and V 3 bases, and 5 bases lay outside the gene matches. The CDR3 is 15 residues long. Germline V gives CDR1 MDHEN, CDR2 SYDVKM. CDR3 DNA: TGTGCCAGCAGTTTTGGACGGGAGGTCACAGATACGCAGTATTTT. It specifies CASSFGREVTDTQYF.

This chain joins TRBV30 and TRBJ1-5, with D tentatively TRBD1 (6 bases). The CDR3 loop spans 14 amino acids. V was trimmed by 1 base and J by 10 bases, leaving 17 bases between them. The germline CDR1 and CDR2 sequences are GTSNPN and SVGIG (reference sequence). The CDR3 loop reads CAWSAPGQLTPQHF. The CDR3 coding sequence is TGTGCCTGGAGTGCCCCCGGACAGCTAACACCCCAGCATTTT.

This chain connects TRBV11-2 to TRBJ2-5; D is possibly TRBD2 (6 bases). In germline, CDR1 is SGHAT, CDR2 FQNNGV. CDR3 length: 15 amino acids. V lost 5 bases to trimming and J lost 2 bases, with 15 bases between them. CDR3 protein: CASSLAWGVQETQYF. CDR3 nucleotides: TGTGCCAGCAGCCTCGCTTGGGGGGTACAAGAGACCCAGTACTTC.

The J gene is TRBJ1-5, the V gene TRBV30; 7 nucleotides agree with TRBD1. The CDR3 is 16 residues long. CDR1 and CDR2 (germline): GTSNPN, SVGIG (reference sequence). Unmatched junction bases numbered 11, after V lost 2 bases and J lost 4 bases. The CDR3 reads CAWSSNRGSRNQPQHF. The CDR3 DNA sequence: TGTGCCTGGAGTTCAAACAGGGGATCTCGAAATCAGCCCCAGCATTTT.

This sequence joins TRBV27 and TRBJ2-7; D unclear. The V gene's germline CDR1 is MNHEY and CDR2 SMNVEV (reference sequence). There are 13 residues in the CDR3. V gave up 3 bases and J gave up 3 bases, with 9 bases separating them. The CDR3, as DNA: TGTGCCAGCAGTTTGGGCCCCTTCTACGAGCAGTACTTC. Amino acid sequence: CASSLGPFYEQYF.

In this sample, this clone turned up a few times. This sequence joins TRBV4-2 and TRBJ1-2, with TRBD1 as a possible D gene (5 bases). Germline V lookup: CDR1 LGHNA, CDR2 YNFKEQ. The CDR3 consists of 13 residues. V was cut by 3 bases and J by 4 bases, with 9 bases left in between. In DNA form, the CDR3 reads TGTGCCAGCAGCCAGGGGGGACTCTATGGCTACACCTTC. Protein: CASSQGGLYGYTF.

This chain connects TRBV27 to TRBJ2-7; D is possibly TRBD2 (5 bases). CDR1 and CDR2 (germline): MNHEY, SMNVEV (reference sequence). The CDR3 has 14 residues. Between the trimmed V and J ends, which lost 4 bases and 7 bases, there was a span of 17 bases. The CDR3: CASSSSGVLGEQYF. The CDR3 DNA is TGTGCCAGCAGTTCTTCCGGGGTCTTAGGGGAGCAGTACTTC.

The chain employs TRBV5-1 and TRBJ2-1, with D hard to call. The CDR3 totals 14 residues. The V gene's germline CDR1 is SGHRS and CDR2 YFSETQ. Trimming cost V 0 bases and J 5 bases, with 9 bases left between them. CDR3 sequence (DNA): TGCGCCAGCAGCTTGGCCTGGCAGAACAATGAGCAGTTCTTC. Its protein product is CASSLAWQNNEQFF.

This sequence joins TRBV11-2 and TRBJ2-2, with TRBD2 as a possible D gene (5 bases). V was clipped by 2 bases and J by 6 bases, with 7 bases between them. Per germline, CDR1 SGHAT and CDR2 FQNNGV. CDR3 length: 13 residues. The CDR3 DNA reads as TGTGCCAGCAGCTTACGGGGTCCCGGGGAGCTGTTTTTT. It yields the protein CASSLRGPGELFF. Complete variable domain (other parts from reference TRBV11-2 and TRBJ2-2): EAGVAQSPRYKIIEKRQSVAFWCNPISGHATLYWYQQILGQGPKLLIQFQNNGVVDDSQLPKDRFSAERLKGVDSTLKIQPAKLEDSAVYLCASSLRGPGELFFGEGSRLTVL.

J is TRBJ1-5 and V is TRBV11-3; TRBD1 aligns across 8 bases. This CDR3 has 15 amino acids. Germline loops: CDR1 SGHNT, CDR2 YENEEA. J lost 7 bases, V lost 5 bases, and 10 bases had no gene match. This chain's CDR3 is CASSRTGWIRQPQHF. In DNA form, the CDR3 reads TGTGCCAGCAGCCGGACAGGGTGGATCAGACAGCCCCAGCATTTT.

CDR3 coding DNA: TGTGCCAGCAGTTATGACGGAGAAAATTCACCCCTCCACTTT. This encodes CASSYDGENSPLHF. The chain employs TRBV6-5 and TRBJ1-6, with D unclear. Trimming cost V 3 bases and J 7 bases, with 10 bases left between them. CDR3 length: 14 residues. CDR1 is MNHEY and CDR2 is SVGAGI in the germline V gene.

The chain joins TRBV6-5 to TRBJ2-7, with D unclear. Germline CDR1 is MNHEY and CDR2 is SVGAGI. This CDR3 comprises 13 residues. Trimming shortened V by 6 bases and J by 2 bases, and 11 bases separated the two germline ends. The CDR3 DNA reads TGTGCCAGCAGCCACAGTCGACCCTACGAGCAGTACTTC. It specifies CASSHSRPYEQYF.

This chain links TRBV10-1 with TRBJ2-7; 8 bases align to TRBD2. There are 14 residues in the CDR3. Germline loops: CDR1 WNHNN, CDR2 SYGVQD (reference sequence). The V and J ends lost 7 bases and 6 bases, in that order; junction bases with no gene match: 11. The CDR3 nucleotides read TGCGCCAGCACCGTCAGGAGTCGGGAGGGCGAGCAGTACTTC. Its translation is CASTVRSREGEQYF.

V and J are TRBV27 and TRBJ1-4; maybe TRBD1 (5 bases). CDR1 is MNHEY, CDR2 SMNVEV, per germline (reference sequence). Between the trimmed V and J ends, which lost 0 bases and 8 bases, there was a span of 16 bases. The CDR3 is 16 amino acids. CDR3 bases: TGTGCCAGCAGTTTATCGATCGCAGGAGGGGAGGAAAAACTGTTTTTT. Translated, it gives CASSLSIAGGEEKLFF.

This chain links TRBV5-1 with TRBJ1-1; possibly TRBD1 for D (5 bases). The germline V gene encodes CDR1 SGHRS and CDR2 YFSETQ. The CDR3 extends over 17 amino acids. Deletions cut 0 bases from V and 1 base from J, with 16 bases between. The CDR3 coding sequence is TGCGCCAGCAGCTTGGCCGGCAGGGTGACGCCGAACACTGAAGCTTTCTTT. The encoded protein is CASSLAGRVTPNTEAFF.

V and J are TRBV7-2 and TRBJ2-3; 13 bases agree with TRBD2. Germline CDR1 is SGHTA and CDR2 is FQGNSA. This CDR3 is built from 16 residues. Unmatched junction bases numbered 3, after V lost 0 bases and J lost 6 bases. Written as DNA, the CDR3 is TGTGCCAGCAGCTTAGCTGGGACTAGCGGGATGGATACGCAGTATTTT. Its protein product is CASSLAGTSGMDTQYF.

The table lists this clone with a few counts. The V and J genes are TRBV6-1 and TRBJ2-7, with 8 bases identical to TRBD2. V gave up 3 bases and J gave up 2 bases; unmatched junction bases: 6. CDR3 length equals 15 residues. In germline, CDR1 is MNHNS, CDR2 SASEGT. The CDR3: CASSDLAGDTYEQYF. CDR3 sequence (DNA): TGTGCCAGCAGTGATCTAGCGGGCGATACCTACGAGCAGTACTTC.

The V and J genes are TRBV4-3 and TRBJ2-3; 7 positions match TRBD1. This CDR3 has 16 amino acids. Trimming took 0 bases from V and 2 from J; bases not matched to a gene: 5. Looked up from germline, CDR1 is LGHNA and CDR2 is YSLEER. The CDR3 loop is CASSQDWGQYTDTQYF. The DNA of the CDR3 is TGCGCCAGCAGCCAAGATTGGGGACAGTACACAGATACGCAGTATTTT.

This clone was counted once. The chain combines TRBV9 with TRBJ2-7; tentative D call: TRBD1 (6 bases). The V end lost 0 bases, the J end lost 2 bases, and 12 bases lay between the germline ends. This CDR3 is 15 amino acids long. In germline, CDR1 is SGDLS, CDR2 YYNGEE. CDR3 protein: CASSVAPAGAYEQYF. The CDR3 coding sequence is TGTGCCAGCAGCGTAGCCCCGGCAGGGGCCTACGAGCAGTACTTC.

This rearrangement joins TRBV4-1 to TRBJ2-1, with 12 bases identical to TRBD2. The V and J ends lost 1 base and 5 bases, in that order; junction bases with no gene match: 12. This CDR3 comprises 19 residues. CDR1 and CDR2 from the germline V gene are MGHRA and YSYEKL. As DNA, the CDR3 is TGCGCCAGCAGCCAAGTCATGGCTAGCGGGAGGGCCAGGAACAATGAGCAGTTCTTC. Translation: CASSQVMASGRARNNEQFF.

Only a few counts were recorded for this clone. The rearrangement joins TRBV5-1 to TRBJ2-2; TRBD1 might be the D (5 bases). Between the trimmed V and J ends, which lost 0 bases and 4 bases, there was a span of 10 bases. Germline CDR1 SGHRS, CDR2 YFSETQ. The CDR3 consists of 15 residues. CDR3 nucleotides: TGCGCCAGCAGCTTGGGACAGTGGGGCACCGGGGAGCTGTTTTTT. Its protein is CASSLGQWGTGELFF.

This rearrangement joins TRBV10-3 to TRBJ2-7, with 9 bases that match TRBD1. The V segment lost 6 bases and the J segment 6 bases; nucleotides outside the gene matches: 12. The CDR3 contains 15 residues. Germline CDR1 is ENHRY and CDR2 is SYGVKD. The CDR3 reads CAIRTDRGAPSEQYF. Written as DNA, the CDR3 is TGTGCCATCAGGACCGACAGGGGGGCCCCATCCGAGCAGTACTTC.

The V and J genes are TRBV19 and TRBJ2-7; TRBD2 agrees at 7 bases. In germline, CDR1 is LNHDA, CDR2 SQIVND (reference sequence). This CDR3 region has 15 residues. V trimming: 3 bases; J trimming: 2 bases; junction bases outside the gene matches: 7. The CDR3 here is CASSILAGETYEQYF. The CDR3 DNA follows: TGTGCCAGTAGTATCTTGGCGGGAGAAACCTACGAGCAGTACTTC.

This chain links TRBV19 with TRBJ1-5; TRBD1 matches 7 bases. With 5 bases clipped from V and 0 bases from J, the junction kept 7 bases outside the gene matches. CDR3 length: 16 amino acids. Germline lookup yields CDR1 LNHDA and CDR2 SQIVND (reference sequence). This CDR3 reads CASSFFGTASNQPQHF. CDR3 DNA: TGTGCCAGTAGTTTCTTTGGGACAGCTAGCAATCAGCCCCAGCATTTT.

The J gene is TRBJ1-5, the V gene TRBV28, with D hard to call. With 5 bases removed from V and 0 bases from J, the gap between germline ends came to 17 bases. Germline CDR1 MDHEN, CDR2 SYDVKM. CDR3 length: 17 amino acids. CDR3 sequence reads: CASSPPPLTYSNQPQHF. CDR3 bases: TGTGCCAGCAGTCCCCCGCCCCTAACCTATAGCAATCAGCCCCAGCATTTT.